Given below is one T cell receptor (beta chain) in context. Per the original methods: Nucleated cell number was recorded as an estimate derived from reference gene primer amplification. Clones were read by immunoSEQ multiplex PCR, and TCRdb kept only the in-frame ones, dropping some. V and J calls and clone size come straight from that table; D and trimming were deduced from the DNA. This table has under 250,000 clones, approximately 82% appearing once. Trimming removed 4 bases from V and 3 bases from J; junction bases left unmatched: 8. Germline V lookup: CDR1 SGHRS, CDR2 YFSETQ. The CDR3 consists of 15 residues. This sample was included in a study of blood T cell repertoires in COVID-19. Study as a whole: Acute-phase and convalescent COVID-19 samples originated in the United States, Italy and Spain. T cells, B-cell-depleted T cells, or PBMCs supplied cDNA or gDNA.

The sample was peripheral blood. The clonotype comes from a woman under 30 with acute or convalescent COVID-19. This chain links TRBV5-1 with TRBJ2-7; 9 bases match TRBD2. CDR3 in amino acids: CASSLTSGRLYEQYF. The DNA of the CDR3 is TGCGCCAGCAGCCTGACTAGCGGTCGTCTCTACGAGCAGTACTTC.